The 8 T cell receptor beta chains in this list originate from one sample, sequenced in a study of response to subunit inactivated influenza vaccine. TCRdb re-analysed the RT-PCR reads in MiXCR, keeping a single row per CDR3 protein. This sample has about 520,000 distinct CDR3 sequences; approximately 7.8% occur once, and the top ten carry about an eighth. Sample: PBMCs from blood, taken less than 30 months after vaccination. The receptors were sampled from a man in his fifties or sixties who received an inactivated influenza vaccine.

The chain has TRBV11-2 and TRBJ2-3; 11 bases match TRBD2. Germline CDR1 and CDR2: SGHAT and FQNNGV. This CDR3 is built from 16 residues. V gave up 5 bases and J gave up 2 bases; unmatched junction bases: 6. CDR3 sequence (DNA): TGTGCCAGCAGCCTCTCGACTAGCGGGGCCACAGATACGCAGTATTTT. Its protein product is CASSLSTSGATDTQYF.

The table lists this clonotype with a few counts. One end of the junction varies from germline; a read error may be responsible. The chain has TRBV20-1 and TRBJ2-7; no clear D gene. The CDR3 has 15 residues. From germline, CDR1 is DFQATT and CDR2 SNEGSKA (reference sequence). CDR3 protein: CSARDMATGSNEQYF. The CDR3 DNA sequence: TGCAGTGCTAGAGATATGGCTACCGGCTCCAACGAGCAGTACTTC.

This clonotype was seen many times. The rearrangement joins TRBV29-1 to TRBJ2-3; the D is unclear. CDR1 is SQVTM and CDR2 is ANQGSEA in the germline V gene. V was trimmed by 4 bases and J by 2 bases, leaving 13 bases between them. The CDR3 length is 14 residues. In nucleotides, the CDR3 is TGCAGCGTTGCTGGCGTCTCCCCCACAGATACGCAGTATTTT. Its translation: CSVAGVSPTDTQYF.

This clonotype was picked up many times. V is TRBV5-1 and J is TRBJ1-2, with D unresolved. Trimming removed 0 bases from V and 4 bases from J, with 16 bases in between. Germline V CDR1 and CDR2: SGHRS, YFSETQ. The CDR3 consists of 16 residues. The DNA of the CDR3 is TGCGCCAGCAGCTTGGGAGTTTTGGGGAATATCTATGGCTACACCTTC. Translated, it gives CASSLGVLGNIYGYTF.

This clonotype was found many times. The J gene is TRBJ2-1, the V gene TRBV20-1, with TRBD1 identical over 12 bases. Germline CDR1 DFQATT, CDR2 SNEGSKA (reference sequence). The CDR3 covers 14 residues. V dropped 3 bases and J dropped 12; count of bases not matched to a gene: 9. Here the CDR3 reads CSASVGTGGAGQFF. CDR3 DNA: TGCAGTGCTAGTGTGGGGACAGGGGGCGCCGGGCAGTTCTTC.

V and J are TRBV6-2 or TRBV6-3 and TRBJ2-1, with TRBD2 matching over 7 bases. The CDR3 totals 16 residues. Germline CDR1 is MNHEY and CDR2 is SVGEGT. Trimming at V came to 2 bases and at J to 0 bases, leaving 4 bases not matched to a gene. CDR3 in amino acids: CASSYLRGSSYNEQFF. In DNA, the CDR3 is TGTGCCAGCAGTTACCTGCGGGGGAGCTCCTACAATGAGCAGTTCTTC.

This clonotype was seen a few times. The rearrangement links TRBV7-2 to TRBJ1-1; D gene uncertain. The CDR3 extends over 14 amino acids. Trimming took 5 bases from V and 6 from J, leaving 16 bases between them. Germline V gene sequence: CDR1 SGHTA, CDR2 FQGNSA. The CDR3 spells CASSTLHLGAEAFF. Written as DNA, the CDR3 is TGTGCCAGCAGCACCCTTCATCTCGGCGCTGAAGCTTTCTTT.

The V call is TRBV7-2, the J call TRBJ2-2; D not certain. Germline V lookup: CDR1 SGHTA, CDR2 FQGNSA. V dropped 1 base and J dropped 0 bases, with 12 bases sitting between them. This CDR3 spans 17 amino acids. The CDR3 here is CASSLVESGTNTGELFF. CDR3 bases: TGTGCCAGCAGCTTAGTTGAAAGTGGGACGAACACCGGGGAGCTGTTTTTT.